The entry below describes one T cell receptor beta chain. The target of this receptor is not known. Base qualities are not recorded, but no much larger clone differs from it by a single base. This sample was taken from a study of cytomegalovirus exposure and HLA in healthy donors (dated by TCRdb to 2016 to 2017). Describing the broader study: According to a later analysis, one platform produced both the roughly 110 validation repertoires and the 620 or so repertoires of the first cohort. High-throughput TCR immunosequencing, statistical association of individual TCRs with disease status, and machine learning were combined to predict cytomegalovirus infection status. The study was designed to test whether signatures of past pathogen exposure could be identified by cataloging public T cell receptors. Along with the roughly 670-subject first cohort, a separate validation cohort of over 90 different subjects was used. Beyond this particular receptor, the publication reports: In vitro tests confirmed that three of the cytomegalovirus-associated TCR beta chains recognize cytomegalovirus antigens. It was suggested by the authors that the approach could potentially be generalized to other disease states and immunological phenotypes. A later analysis lacked HLA typing for the validation cohort, so it scored co-occurrence in that cohort across all 120 repertoires. Most TCR sequences were observed very rarely across donors, whereas some public TCRs were present in many individuals. The study gave a list of 150 to 200 TCR beta chains associated with cytomegalovirus. The classifier was reported to diagnose cytomegalovirus status with high specificity and sensitivity in both the original and validation cohorts. Of the cluster scores, roughly 93% were above 0 in a later analysis, which found that TCRs clustered in the first cohort also tended to co-occur in the roughly 130 validation repertoires.

The donors belonged to the validation cohort of under 150 subjects, which was separate from the approximately 700-subject first cohort. The germline V end is reduced by 2 bases and the J end by 1 base; junction bases left unmatched: 5. From cysteine to phenylalanine, the CDR3 is 16 amino acids long. CDR3 DNA is the only sequence kept; it has 48 bases, read in frame from the first base. The germline V gene (reference sequence) supplies CDR1 LNHDA and CDR2 SQIVND. Library creation used the immunoSEQ multiplex PCR assay. In the source study's methods: A statistical classification framework was developed to diagnose cytomegalovirus status using the catalog of TCR beta chain sequences. TCRdb took this table from immuneACCESS and kept in-frame rearrangements with V and J called. Such tables lack part of the clones; where checked against another copy, unresolved V genes explain under half of the gap, and the rest is unexplained. The DNA was the basis for D and trimming; V, J and clone size are from that table. The sample table lists over 150,000 clones, around 92% of them with a count of one. 4.2% of the sample is held by the ten biggest clonotypes.

This receptor was obtained from a man younger than 30 in good health and CMV-seropositive. The V and J genes are TRBV19 and TRBJ1-5, with 7 junctional bases fitting TRBD1. The specimen was PBMCs. For the CDR3, the sequence is CASSIKTGRSNQPQHF. The nucleotides are TGTGCCAGTAGTATAAAGACAGGGCGAAGCAATCAGCCCCAGCATTTT.